What follows are 21 T cell receptor beta chains derived from one specimen sequenced in a study of OX40 agonist ivuxolimab in advanced cancers. Libraries were prepared by immunoSEQ multiplex PCR; TCRdb keeps only in-frame clonotypes and omits some of them. The sample holds under 20,000 clones; roughly 84% are singletons and the top ten take 13%. This sample comprised CD4+ or CD8+ T cells sorted from blood, obtained in a trial of the OX40 agonist ivuxolimab. These receptors were taken from an adult with an advanced solid tumor such as melanoma, head and neck, liver or kidney cancer.

The chain has TRBV9 and TRBJ2-7; TRBD2 agrees at 10 bases. Trimming took 7 bases from V and 4 from J; bases not matched to a gene: 8. The CDR3 is made up of 14 amino acids. The germline V gene encodes CDR1 SGDLS and CDR2 YYNGEE. The CDR3 here is CASAPSGGIYEQYF. CDR3 DNA sequence: TGTGCCAGCGCCCCTAGCGGGGGAATTTACGAGCAGTACTTC.

The chain has TRBV5-4 and TRBJ1-1; 8 positions match TRBD1. V dropped 6 bases and J dropped 6; count of bases not matched to a gene: 4. The CDR3 has 12 amino acids. The germline CDR1 and CDR2 sequences are SGHNT and YYREEE (reference sequence). The CDR3 DNA reads TGTGCCAGCACCTTACAGGGGGCTGAAGCTTTCTTT. Translating it yields CASTLQGAEAFF.

This clone turned up a few times. V gene TRBV2 combines with J gene TRBJ2-7; 8 nucleotides agree with TRBD1. Germline CDR1 SNHLY, CDR2 FYNNEI. This CDR3 contains 14 residues. Germline trimming cut 7 bases from V and 0 bases from J; bases unmatched to any gene: 5. This CDR3 reads CASKDRGFSYEQYF. CDR3 DNA: TGTGCCAGCAAAGACAGGGGATTCTCCTACGAGCAGTACTTC.

The chain combines TRBV6-5 with TRBJ1-1, with D possibly matching TRBD1 (6 bases). The germline V gene encodes CDR1 MNHEY and CDR2 SVGAGI. This CDR3 comprises 13 residues. Trimming removed 5 bases from V and 1 base from J, with 8 bases in between. CDR3 sequence: CASSPRGNTEAFF. CDR3 in DNA: TGTGCCAGCAGTCCCAGGGGGAACACTGAAGCTTTCTTT.

The gene calls are TRBV27 and TRBJ2-1; 11 bases line up with TRBD2. There are 17 residues in the CDR3. V lost 2 bases and J lost 6; bases outside the gene matches: 9. Germline V lookup: CDR1 MNHEY, CDR2 SMNVEV (reference sequence). This chain's CDR3 is CASSLRDTSGRTNEQFF. The CDR3 DNA reads as TGTGCCAGCAGTTTAAGGGATACTAGCGGGAGAACCAATGAGCAGTTCTTC.

This clone showed up just a few times. The rearrangement links TRBV6-5 to TRBJ1-5, with a weak D call TRBD1 (6 bases). The CDR3 runs to 13 residues. Trimming shortened V by 5 bases and J by 9 bases, and 14 bases separated the two germline ends. The germline V gene encodes CDR1 MNHEY and CDR2 SVGAGI. CDR3 bases: TGTGCCAGCAGTCTGGACAGTACGCGGCCCCAGCATTTT. Amino acids: CASSLDSTRPQHF.

The chain is built from TRBV19 and TRBJ2-7, with 12 bases lining up with TRBD2. The trim removed 8 bases at V and 2 bases at J, leaving 4 bases unmatched. The CDR3 spans 14 residues. Germline V gene data show CDR1 as LNHDA and CDR2 as SQIVND (reference sequence). This CDR3 reads CASQSSGGAYEQYF. The CDR3 DNA sequence: TGTGCCAGTCAATCTAGCGGGGGGGCCTACGAGCAGTACTTC.

CDR3 sequence: CASSPGTGNNNEKLFF. In nucleotides, the CDR3 is TGTGCCAGCAGTCCCGGGACAGGAAATAATAATGAAAAACTGTTTTTT. V is TRBV7-6 and J is TRBJ1-4; TRBD1 matches at 8 bases. The germline CDR1 and CDR2 sequences are SGHVS and FNYEAQ. The trim removed 6 bases at V and 4 bases at J, leaving 10 bases unmatched. This CDR3 is built from 16 residues.

The rearrangement links TRBV30 to TRBJ2-6; possible D gene TRBD1, 6 bases. The CDR3 runs to 16 residues. Germline-derived CDR1 and CDR2 are GTSNPN and SVGIG (reference sequence). V was shortened by 1 base and J by 0 bases, with 10 bases between the two germline ends. This chain's CDR3 is CAWSDQGGSGANVLTF. CDR3 coding DNA: TGTGCCTGGAGTGACCAAGGGGGCTCTGGGGCCAACGTCCTGACTTTC.

The chain recombines TRBV30 with TRBJ2-1; D may be TRBD2 (5 bases). Trimming took 2 bases from V and 8 from J, leaving 10 bases between them. Germline values: CDR1 GTSNPN, CDR2 SVGIG (reference sequence). This CDR3 has 12 amino acids. The CDR3 DNA follows: TGTGCCTGGAGTCCCCTGGGAGATGAGCAGTTCTTC. Translated: CAWSPLGDEQFF.

The J gene is TRBJ2-3, the V gene TRBV7-8; either TRBD1 or TRBD2 may fit D (6 bases each). Germline assignment: CDR1 SGHVS and CDR2 FQNEAQ. This CDR3 is 16 amino acids long. The V gene lost 2 bases and the J gene lost 0 bases, with 12 bases spanning the gap. The CDR3 spells CASSLRGTMSTDTQYF. As DNA, the CDR3 is TGTGCCAGCAGCTTACGGGGGACAATGAGCACAGATACGCAGTATTTT.

This clone was seen a single time. V is TRBV18 and J is TRBJ2-3; a possible D gene is TRBD2 (5 bases). Germline V gene lookup returns CDR1 KGHSH and CDR2 LQKENI. The CDR3 runs 14 residues. Trimming took 4 bases from V and 6 from J, leaving 14 bases between them. The CDR3 nucleotides read TGTGCCAGCTCACAAGGACTCACTGGGGATACGCAGTATTTT. Translated, it gives CASSQGLTGDTQYF.

This rearrangement joins TRBV5-1 to TRBJ2-2; D not certain. CDR1 is SGHRS, CDR2 YFSETQ, per germline. The CDR3 is made up of 15 amino acids. Between the trimmed V and J ends, which lost 3 bases and 2 bases, there was a span of 11 bases. CDR3 in DNA: TGCGCCAGCAGCTCTGAACCCCAAAACACCGGGGAGCTGTTTTTT. Its translation: CASSSEPQNTGELFF.

The V and J genes are TRBV7-2 and TRBJ1-5; D unclear. V was shortened by 4 bases and J by 2 bases, with 12 bases between the two germline ends. The CDR3 runs to 15 residues. CDR1 and CDR2 from the germline V gene are SGHTA and FQGNSA. This CDR3 is CASSSDGLGNQPQHF. CDR3 DNA: TGTGCCAGCAGCTCTGACGGTTTAGGCAATCAGCCCCAGCATTTT.

V is TRBV19 and J is TRBJ1-2, with a tentative D call TRBD1 (6 bases). Germline V lookup: CDR1 LNHDA, CDR2 SQIVND (reference sequence). This CDR3 has 12 residues. V was shortened by 5 bases and J by 4 bases, with 8 bases between the two germline ends. In DNA form, the CDR3 reads TGTGCCAGTAGTCGACAGGTCTATGGCTACACCTTC. Translating gives CASSRQVYGYTF.

The chain uses TRBV6-5 and TRBJ2-7; D perhaps matches TRBD1 (5 bases). V shed 2 bases and J shed 4 bases, with 6 bases lying between them. The CDR3 consists of 12 residues. CDR1 is MNHEY and CDR2 is SVGAGI in the germline V gene. CDR3 DNA: TGTGCCAGCAGTTACCAGGGTTACGAGCAGTACTTC. This translates into CASSYQGYEQYF.

The gene calls are TRBV11-2 and TRBJ1-1; D ambiguous. The CDR3 is 15 residues long. V shed 5 bases and J shed 5 bases, with 18 bases lying between them. The germline CDR1 and CDR2 sequences are SGHAT and FQNNGV. For the CDR3, the DNA is TGTGCCAGCAGCCCTTCCCGGGTTGTCGGAACTGAAGCTTTCTTT. Translating it yields CASSPSRVVGTEAFF. The full variable domain, in which reference TRBV11-2 and TRBJ1-1 provide the parts outside the CDR3, is EAGVAQSPRYKIIEKRQSVAFWCNPISGHATLYWYQQILGQGPKLLIQFQNNGVVDDSQLPKDRFSAERLKGVDSTLKIQPAKLEDSAVYLCASSPSRVVGTEAFFGQGTRLTVV.

V gene TRBV7-8 combines with J gene TRBJ2-6; perhaps TRBD1 as D (6 bases). With 4 bases removed from V and 3 bases from J, the gap between germline ends came to 10 bases. The CDR3 contains 15 residues. Germline V gene data show CDR1 as SGHVS and CDR2 as FQNEAQ. CDR3 DNA sequence: TGTGCCAGCAGCTCCAGGGGAAATGGGGCCAACGTCCTGACTTTC. Residues: CASSSRGNGANVLTF.

The V gene is TRBV28, the J gene TRBJ1-1; no definite D call. Per germline, CDR1 MDHEN and CDR2 SYDVKM. V was pared by 5 bases and J by 1 base, with 11 bases between. The CDR3 contains 14 residues. The CDR3 sequence: CASSPLGTNTEAFF. CDR3 nucleotides: TGTGCCAGCAGTCCTTTGGGAACGAACACTGAAGCTTTCTTT.

The chain carries TRBV6-1 and TRBJ2-3; 7 bases map to TRBD2. Germline loops: CDR1 MNHNS, CDR2 SASEGT. The CDR3 covers 14 residues. With V trimmed by 1 base and J by 7 bases, 5 bases remained unmatched. The CDR3 region is CASSEGPAGYTQYF. The CDR3 DNA follows: TGTGCCAGCAGTGAAGGGCCAGCGGGGTATACGCAGTATTTT.

V is TRBV5-1 and J is TRBJ1-2; 7 positions match TRBD1. After removal of 1 base from V and 3 bases from J, the junction contained 6 bases not matched to a gene. CDR1 and CDR2 (germline): SGHRS, YFSETQ. The CDR3 has 15 amino acids. CDR3 bases: TGCGCCAGCAGCTTGACAGGGGCGGGCGACTATGGCTACACCTTC. The encoded protein is CASSLTGAGDYGYTF.